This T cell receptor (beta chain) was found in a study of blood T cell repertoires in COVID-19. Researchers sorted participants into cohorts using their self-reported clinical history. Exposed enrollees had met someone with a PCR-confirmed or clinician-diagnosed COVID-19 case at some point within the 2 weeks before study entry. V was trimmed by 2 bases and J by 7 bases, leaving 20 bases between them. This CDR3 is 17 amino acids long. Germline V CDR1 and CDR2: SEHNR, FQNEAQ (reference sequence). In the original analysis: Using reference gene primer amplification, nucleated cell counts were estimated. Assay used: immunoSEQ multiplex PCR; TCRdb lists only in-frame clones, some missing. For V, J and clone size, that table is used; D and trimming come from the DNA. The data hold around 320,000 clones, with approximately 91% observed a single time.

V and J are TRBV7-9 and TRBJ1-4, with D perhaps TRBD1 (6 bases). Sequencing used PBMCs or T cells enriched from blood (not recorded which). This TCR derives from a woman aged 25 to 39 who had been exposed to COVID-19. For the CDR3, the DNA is TGTGCCAGCAGCTTACAGGTGGTGACAGGCCTAGGTGAAAAACTGTTTTTT. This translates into CASSLQVVTGLGEKLFF.